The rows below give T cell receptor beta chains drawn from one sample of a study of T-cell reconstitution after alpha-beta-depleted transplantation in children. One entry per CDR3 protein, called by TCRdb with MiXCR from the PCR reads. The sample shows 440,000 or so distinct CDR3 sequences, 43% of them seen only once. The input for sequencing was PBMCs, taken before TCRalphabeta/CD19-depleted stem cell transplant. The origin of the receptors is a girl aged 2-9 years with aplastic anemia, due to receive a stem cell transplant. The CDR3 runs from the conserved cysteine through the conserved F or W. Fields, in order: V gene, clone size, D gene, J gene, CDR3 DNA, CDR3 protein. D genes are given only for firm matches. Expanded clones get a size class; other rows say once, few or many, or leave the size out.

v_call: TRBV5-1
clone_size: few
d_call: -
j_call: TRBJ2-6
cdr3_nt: TGCGCCAGCAGCTTAGCTCTTAGTATGGGGGCCAACGTCCTGACTTTC
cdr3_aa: CASSLALSMGANVLTF

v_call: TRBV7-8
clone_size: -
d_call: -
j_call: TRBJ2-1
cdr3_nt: TGTGCCAGCAGCTTAGGGGCTTTGGGGGCAGAAAAGTTCTTC
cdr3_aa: CASSLGALGAEKFF

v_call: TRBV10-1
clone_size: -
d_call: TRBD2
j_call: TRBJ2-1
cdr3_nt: TGCGCCAGCAGTCCCTCGACTAGCGGGGAATACAATGAGCAGTTCTTC
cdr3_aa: CASSPSTSGEYNEQFF

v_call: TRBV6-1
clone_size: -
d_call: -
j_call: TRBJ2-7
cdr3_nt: TGTGCCAGCAGTGGCCTTAGAGGAGTACTACGTGAGCAGTACTTC
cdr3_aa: CASSGLRGVLREQYF

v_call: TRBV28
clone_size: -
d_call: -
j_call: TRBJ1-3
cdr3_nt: TGTGCCAGCAGGACCAGACGGAGCTCTGGAAACACCATATATTTT
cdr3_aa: CASRTRRSSGNTIYF

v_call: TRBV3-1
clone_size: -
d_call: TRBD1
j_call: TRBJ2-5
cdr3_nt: TGTGCCAGCTGCCAAGTCGCCGACAGGGTCTCGTTAGAGACCCAGTACTTC
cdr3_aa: CASCQVADRVSLETQYF

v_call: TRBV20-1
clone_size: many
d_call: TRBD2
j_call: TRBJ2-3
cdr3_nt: TGCAGTGCTAGAGTTTGGGGAGGGCGGACAGATACGCAGTATTTT
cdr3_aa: CSARVWGGRTDTQYF

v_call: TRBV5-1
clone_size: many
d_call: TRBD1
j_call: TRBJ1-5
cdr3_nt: TGCGCCAGCAGCTCAACGACAGGGGGAAATCAGCCCCAGCATTTT
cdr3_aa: CASSSTTGGNQPQHF

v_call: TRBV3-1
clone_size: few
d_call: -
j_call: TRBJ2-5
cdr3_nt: TGTGCCAGCAGCCGCGAGATTAAGCGACAGCGACAAGAGACCCAGTACTTC
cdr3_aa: CASSREIKRQRQETQYF

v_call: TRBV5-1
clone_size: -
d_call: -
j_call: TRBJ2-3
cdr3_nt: TGCGCCAGCGGAACTAGATCTGCAGATACGCAGTATTTT
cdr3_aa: CASGTRSADTQYF

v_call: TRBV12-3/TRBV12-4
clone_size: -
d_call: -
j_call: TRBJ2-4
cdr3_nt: TGTGCCAGCAGTCAGAAAGAAAACATTCAGTACTTC
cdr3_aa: CASSQKENIQYF

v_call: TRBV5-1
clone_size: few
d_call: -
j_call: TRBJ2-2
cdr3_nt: TGCGCCAGCACGCGAGGGGGCACCGGGGAGCTGTTTTTT
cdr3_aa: CASTRGGTGELFF

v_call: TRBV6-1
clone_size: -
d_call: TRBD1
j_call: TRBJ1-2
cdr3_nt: TGTGCCAGCAGGAGACTCACAGGGGTAGGGAACTATGGCTACACCTTC
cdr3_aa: CASRRLTGVGNYGYTF

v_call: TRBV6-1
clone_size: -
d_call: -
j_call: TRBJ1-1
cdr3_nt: TGTGCCAGCACCCGAGAGGTTGACACTGAAGCTTTCTTT
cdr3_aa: CASTREVDTEAFF

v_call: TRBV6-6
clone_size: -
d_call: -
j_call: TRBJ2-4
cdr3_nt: TGTGCCAGGGGACGGCCGGTAGCAAACATTCAGTACTTC
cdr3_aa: CARGRPVANIQYF